This T cell receptor (beta chain) was identified during a study of T cell repertoires in cytomegalovirus infection (dated by TCRdb to about 2019). Background for the entire study: Because public TCR beta signatures pointed to carriage of CMV infection together with the matching HLA type, the HLA type of each donor mattered for the analysis.

The research as a whole found: In both this cohort and an independent roughly 350-donor cohort, the cumulative frequency of public TCR beta family members distinguished carriers of CMV infection plus the relevant HLA type. The ex vivo response was dominated by HLA-C-restricted CMV-specific TCR beta clonotypes, and the single most frequent clonotype in two of eight donors was supplied by these HLA-C-restricted clonotypes.

Data came from an Illumina HiSeq 1500. In-frame beta chains were kept once TCRdb had trimmed the public reads at Q25 with fastp and called clones with MiXCR. Here each entry gathers all rows of one CDR3 protein and keeps the most common genes and DNA. The sample table lists over 300,000 distinct CDR3 sequences, roughly 15% of them with a count of one. The top ten constitute more than 10% of the sample. About this clonotype itself: Its antigen is unknown. No much larger clonotype is one base removed from it; base qualities were not supplied.

Relative to germline, V is 8 bases shorter and J is 7 bases shorter, with 14 bases between their ends. Reading the germline V gene gives CDR1 MNHGY and CDR2 SAAAGT. Taken from cysteine to phenylalanine, the CDR3 has 12 residues. This entry keeps only the CDR3 DNA: 36 bases, framed from base 1. The sequence came from a human donor in good health (CMV status not recorded). Some clones in this sample may be carry-over from other donors' samples. The sequenced material came from PBMCs. The chain employs TRBV6-8 and TRBJ1-2; confidence is insufficient to name the D gene. The CDR3 region has the sequence CASSAGGLGYTF. The DNA reads TGTGCCAGCTCCGCGGGCGGCCTTGGCTACACCTTC.